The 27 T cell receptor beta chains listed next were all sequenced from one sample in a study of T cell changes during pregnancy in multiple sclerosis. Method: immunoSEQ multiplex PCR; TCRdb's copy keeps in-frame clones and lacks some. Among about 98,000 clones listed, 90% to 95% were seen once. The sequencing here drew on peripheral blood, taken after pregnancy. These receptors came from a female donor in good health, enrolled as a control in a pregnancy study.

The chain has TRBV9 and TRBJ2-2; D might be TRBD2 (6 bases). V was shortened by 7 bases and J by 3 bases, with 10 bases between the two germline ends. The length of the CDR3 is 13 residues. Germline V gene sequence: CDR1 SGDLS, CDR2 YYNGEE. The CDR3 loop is CASRGGDTGELFF. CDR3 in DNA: TGTGCCAGCCGAGGCGGGGACACCGGGGAGCTGTTTTTT.

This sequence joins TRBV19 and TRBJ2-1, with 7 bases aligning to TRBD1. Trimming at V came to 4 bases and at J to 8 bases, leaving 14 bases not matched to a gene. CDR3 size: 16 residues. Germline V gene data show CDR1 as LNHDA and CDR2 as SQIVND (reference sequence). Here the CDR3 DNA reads TGTGCCAGTAGTACAGGACAGGCCCCGTCCCCCTATGAGCAGTTCTTC. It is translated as CASSTGQAPSPYEQFF.

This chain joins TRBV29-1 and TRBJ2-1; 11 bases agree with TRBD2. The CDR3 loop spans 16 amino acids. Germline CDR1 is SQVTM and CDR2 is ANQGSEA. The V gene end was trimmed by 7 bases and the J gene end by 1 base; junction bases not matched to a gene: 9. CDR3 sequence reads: CSATLAGVESYNEQFF. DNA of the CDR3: TGCAGCGCGACACTAGCGGGAGTAGAGTCCTACAATGAGCAGTTCTTC.

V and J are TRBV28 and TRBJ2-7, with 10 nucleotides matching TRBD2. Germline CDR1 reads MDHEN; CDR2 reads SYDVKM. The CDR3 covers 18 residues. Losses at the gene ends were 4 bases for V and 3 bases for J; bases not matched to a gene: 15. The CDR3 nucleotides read TGTGCCAGCAGTTCCTATACGGGTAGCGGGAGGAAAAACTACGAGCAGTACTTC. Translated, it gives CASSSYTGSGRKNYEQYF.

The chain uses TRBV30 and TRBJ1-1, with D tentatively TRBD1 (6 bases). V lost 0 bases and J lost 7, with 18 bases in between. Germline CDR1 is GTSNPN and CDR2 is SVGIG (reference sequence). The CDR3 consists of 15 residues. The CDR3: CAWSVRGAAYFEAFF. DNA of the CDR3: TGTGCCTGGAGTGTACGGGGGGCGGCTTACTTTGAAGCTTTCTTT.

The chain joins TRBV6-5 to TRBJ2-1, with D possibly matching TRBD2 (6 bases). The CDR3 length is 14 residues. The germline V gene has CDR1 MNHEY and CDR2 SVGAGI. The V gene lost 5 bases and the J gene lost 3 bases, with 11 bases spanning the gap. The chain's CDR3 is CASSTGTFYNEQFF. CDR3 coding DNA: TGTGCCAGCAGTACCGGGACTTTCTACAATGAGCAGTTCTTC.

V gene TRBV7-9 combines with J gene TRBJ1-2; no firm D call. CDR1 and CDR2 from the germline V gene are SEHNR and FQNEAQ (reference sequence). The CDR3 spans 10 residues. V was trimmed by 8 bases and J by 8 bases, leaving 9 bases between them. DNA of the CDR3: TGTGCCAGCGGGTTGGAGGGCTACACCTTC. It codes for CASGLEGYTF.

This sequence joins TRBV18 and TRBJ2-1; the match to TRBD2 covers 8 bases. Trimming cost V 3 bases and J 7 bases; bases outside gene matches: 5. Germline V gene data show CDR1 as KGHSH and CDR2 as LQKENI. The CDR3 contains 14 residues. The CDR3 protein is CASSPTGGPNEQFF. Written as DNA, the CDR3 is TGTGCCAGCTCACCGACGGGGGGGCCGAATGAGCAGTTCTTC. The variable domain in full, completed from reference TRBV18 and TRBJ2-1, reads NAGVMQNPRHLVRRRGQEARLRCSPMKGHSHVYWYRQLPEEGLKFMVYLQKENIIDESGMPKERFSAEFPKEGPSILRIQQVVRGDSAAYFCASSPTGGPNEQFFGPGTRLTVL.

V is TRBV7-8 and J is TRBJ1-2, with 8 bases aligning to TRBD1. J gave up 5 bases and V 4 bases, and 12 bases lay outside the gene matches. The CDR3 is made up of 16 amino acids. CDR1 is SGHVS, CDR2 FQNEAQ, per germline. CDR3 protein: CASSSMQQGVRYGYTF. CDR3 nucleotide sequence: TGTGCCAGCAGCTCGATGCAACAGGGGGTGAGGTATGGCTACACCTTC.

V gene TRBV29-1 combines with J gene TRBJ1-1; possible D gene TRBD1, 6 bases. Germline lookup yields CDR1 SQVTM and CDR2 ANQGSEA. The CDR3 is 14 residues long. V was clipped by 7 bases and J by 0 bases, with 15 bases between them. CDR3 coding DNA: TGCAGCGCTGAGGGGGGGGGCCTGAACACTGAAGCTTTCTTT. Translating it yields CSAEGGGLNTEAFF.

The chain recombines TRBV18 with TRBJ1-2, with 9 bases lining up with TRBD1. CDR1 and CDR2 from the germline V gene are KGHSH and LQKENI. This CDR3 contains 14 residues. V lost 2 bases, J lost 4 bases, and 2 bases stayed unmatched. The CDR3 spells CASSPKDRGYGYTF. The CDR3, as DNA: TGTGCCAGCTCACCAAAGGACAGGGGCTATGGCTACACCTTC.

The chain's CDR3 is CASSEGQGNTIYF. The CDR3, as DNA: TGTGCCAGCAGCGAGGGACAGGGAAACACCATATATTTT. The V and J genes are TRBV9 and TRBJ1-3, with 7 nucleotides matching TRBD1. V lost 3 bases and J lost 4; bases outside the gene matches: 1. The CDR3 totals 13 residues. CDR1 and CDR2 from the germline V gene are SGDLS and YYNGEE.

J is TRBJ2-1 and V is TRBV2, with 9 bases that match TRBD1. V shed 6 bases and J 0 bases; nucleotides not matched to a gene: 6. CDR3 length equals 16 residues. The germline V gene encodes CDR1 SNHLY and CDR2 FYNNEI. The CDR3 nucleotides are TGTGCCAGCAGGGGACAGGGAGAAAGCTCCTACAATGAGCAGTTCTTC. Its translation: CASRGQGESSYNEQFF.

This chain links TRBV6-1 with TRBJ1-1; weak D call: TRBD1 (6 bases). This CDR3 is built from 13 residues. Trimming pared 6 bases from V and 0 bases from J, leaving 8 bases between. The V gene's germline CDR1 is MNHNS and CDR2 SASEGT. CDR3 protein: CASRGGLNTEAFF. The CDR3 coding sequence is TGTGCCAGCAGAGGGGGACTGAACACTGAAGCTTTCTTT.

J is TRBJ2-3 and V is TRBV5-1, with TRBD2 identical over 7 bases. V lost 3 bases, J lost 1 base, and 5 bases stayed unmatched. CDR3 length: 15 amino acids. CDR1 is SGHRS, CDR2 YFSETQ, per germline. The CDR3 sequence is CASSSGLGGTDTQYF. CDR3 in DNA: TGCGCCAGCAGCTCCGGACTAGGAGGCACAGATACGCAGTATTTT.

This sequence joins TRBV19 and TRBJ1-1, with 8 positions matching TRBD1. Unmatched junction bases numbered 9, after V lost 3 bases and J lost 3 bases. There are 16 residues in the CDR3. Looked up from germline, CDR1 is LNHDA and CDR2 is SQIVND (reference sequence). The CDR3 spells CASSMTGEGEDTEAFF. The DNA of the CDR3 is TGTGCCAGTAGTATGACAGGGGAAGGGGAGGACACTGAAGCTTTCTTT. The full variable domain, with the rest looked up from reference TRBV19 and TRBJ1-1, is DGGITQSPKYLFRKEGQNVTLSCEQNLNHDAMYWYRQDPGQGLRLIYYSQIVNDFQKGDIAEGYSVSREKKESFPLTVTSAQKNPTAFYLCASSMTGEGEDTEAFFGQGTRLTVV.

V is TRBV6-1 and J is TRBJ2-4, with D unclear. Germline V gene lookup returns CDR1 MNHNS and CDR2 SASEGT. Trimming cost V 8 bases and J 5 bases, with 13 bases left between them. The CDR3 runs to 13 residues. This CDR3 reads CASRRIFQNIQYF. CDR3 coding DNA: TGTGCCAGCCGGAGAATCTTCCAAAACATTCAGTACTTC.

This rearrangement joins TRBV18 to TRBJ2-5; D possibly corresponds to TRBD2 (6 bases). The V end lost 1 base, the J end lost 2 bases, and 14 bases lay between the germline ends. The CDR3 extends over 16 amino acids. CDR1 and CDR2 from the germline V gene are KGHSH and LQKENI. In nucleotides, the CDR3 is TGTGCCAGCTCACCACGAGAGACTAGAAATCAAGAGACCCAGTACTTC. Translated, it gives CASSPRETRNQETQYF.

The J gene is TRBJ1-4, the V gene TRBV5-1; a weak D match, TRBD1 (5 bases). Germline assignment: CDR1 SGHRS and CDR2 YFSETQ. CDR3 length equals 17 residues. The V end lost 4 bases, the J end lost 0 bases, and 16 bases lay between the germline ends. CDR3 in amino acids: CASSPEEGVPTNEKLFF. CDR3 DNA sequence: TGCGCCAGCAGCCCCGAGGAAGGGGTCCCAACTAATGAAAAACTGTTTTTT. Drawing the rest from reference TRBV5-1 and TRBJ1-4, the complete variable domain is KAGVTQTPRYLIKTRGQQVTLSCSPISGHRSVSWYQQTPGQGLQFLFEYFSETQRNKGNFPGRFSGRQFSNSRSEMNVSTLELGDSALYLCASSPEEGVPTNEKLFFGSGTQLSVL.

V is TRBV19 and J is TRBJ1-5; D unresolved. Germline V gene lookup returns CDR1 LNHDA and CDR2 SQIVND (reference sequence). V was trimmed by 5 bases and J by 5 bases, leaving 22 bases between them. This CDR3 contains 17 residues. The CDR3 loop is CASSPQPITTSYQPQHF. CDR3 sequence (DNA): TGTGCCAGTAGTCCCCAACCTATAACCACGTCTTATCAGCCCCAGCATTTT.

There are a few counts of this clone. The CDR3 is CASSQRTHSGNTIYF. As DNA, the CDR3 is TGTGCCAGTAGCCAACGGACACACTCTGGAAACACCATATATTTT. The J gene is TRBJ1-3, the V gene TRBV19, with D tentatively TRBD1 (5 bases). CDR3 size: 15 residues. Germline V gene lookup returns CDR1 LNHDA and CDR2 SQIVND (reference sequence). Trimming took 6 bases from V and 0 from J, leaving 12 bases between them.

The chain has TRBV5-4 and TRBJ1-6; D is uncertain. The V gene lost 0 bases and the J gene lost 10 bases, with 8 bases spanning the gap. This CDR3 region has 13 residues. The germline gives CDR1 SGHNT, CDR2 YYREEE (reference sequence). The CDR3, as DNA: TGTGCCAGCAGCTTGGTCGGGGAATCACCCCTCCACTTT. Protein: CASSLVGESPLHF.

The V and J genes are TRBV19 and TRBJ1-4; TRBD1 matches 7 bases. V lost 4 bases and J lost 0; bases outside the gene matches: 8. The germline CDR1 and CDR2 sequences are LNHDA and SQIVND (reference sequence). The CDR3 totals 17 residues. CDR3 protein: CASSKSGQPATNEKLFF. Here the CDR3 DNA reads TGTGCCAGTAGTAAATCGGGACAGCCAGCAACTAATGAAAAACTGTTTTTT.

In nucleotides, the CDR3 is TGTGCCTGGATTGGGGCCTCTGGGGCCAACGTCCTGACTTTC. Its translation: CAWIGASGANVLTF. The chain joins TRBV30 to TRBJ2-6, with D possibly being TRBD1 (5 bases). Deletions cut 4 bases from V and 0 bases from J, with 7 bases between. This CDR3 region has 14 residues. Germline CDR1 reads GTSNPN; CDR2 reads SVGIG (reference sequence).

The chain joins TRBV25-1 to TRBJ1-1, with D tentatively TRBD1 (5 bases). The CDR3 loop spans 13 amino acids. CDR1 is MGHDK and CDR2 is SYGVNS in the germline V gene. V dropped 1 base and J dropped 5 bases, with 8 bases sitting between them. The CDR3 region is CASSELGGTEAFF. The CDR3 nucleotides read TGTGCCAGCAGTGAATTGGGGGGGACTGAAGCTTTCTTT.

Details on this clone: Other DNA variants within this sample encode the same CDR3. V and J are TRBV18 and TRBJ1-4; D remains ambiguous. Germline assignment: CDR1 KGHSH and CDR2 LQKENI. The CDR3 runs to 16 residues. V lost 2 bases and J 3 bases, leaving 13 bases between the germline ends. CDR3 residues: CASSPTTAGPNEKLFF. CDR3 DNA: TGTGCCAGCTCACCAACGACGGCAGGCCCTAATGAAAAACTGTTTTTT.

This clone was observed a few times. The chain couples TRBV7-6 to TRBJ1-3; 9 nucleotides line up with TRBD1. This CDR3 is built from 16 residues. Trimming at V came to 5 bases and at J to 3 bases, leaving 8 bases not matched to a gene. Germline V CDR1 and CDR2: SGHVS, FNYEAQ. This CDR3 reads CASSPRTGAFGNTIYF. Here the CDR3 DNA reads TGTGCCAGCAGCCCCCGGACAGGGGCGTTTGGAAACACCATATATTTT.